The 27 T cell receptor beta chains below come from one sample, sequenced in a study of cytomegalovirus exposure and HLA in healthy donors. PCR involved 60 Vbeta and 13 Jbeta primers. The assay was immunoSEQ multiplex PCR, and TCRdb's table has in-frame clones only and misses some. The data contain 85,000 to 90,000 clones, approximately 79% of them seen just once; the ten biggest clones take up roughly 2.5%. Material: PBMCs. Receptor source: a man younger than 45 in good health and CMV-seronegative.

V and J are TRBV5-1 and TRBJ2-5; 10 nucleotides agree with TRBD2. This CDR3 has 16 residues. Germline trimming cut 4 bases from V and 1 base from J; bases unmatched to any gene: 7. Germline V CDR1 and CDR2: SGHRS, YFSETQ. CDR3 DNA: TGCGCCAGCAGCATGGGACTAGCGAGGGGCCAAGAGACCCAGTACTTC. Translating gives CASSMGLARGQETQYF.

This clone was detected once. The chain carries TRBV29-1 and TRBJ1-1; possible D gene TRBD1, 5 bases. This CDR3 is built from 13 residues. The V gene's germline CDR1 is SQVTM and CDR2 ANQGSEA. V was trimmed by 3 bases and J by 4 bases, leaving 12 bases between them. The CDR3 sequence is CSVDQQVATEAFF. The CDR3 bases are TGCAGCGTTGATCAACAGGTGGCCACTGAAGCTTTCTTT.

The chain couples TRBV12-5 to TRBJ1-5, with 7 bases lining up with TRBD1. V shed 6 bases, J shed 7 bases, and the junction held 21 bases outside the gene matches. Germline CDR1 LGHNT, CDR2 FRNRAP. This CDR3 is built from 18 residues. CDR3 bases: TGTGCTAGTGGCCCCCTCGACAAGCCAGGGGGGTTGGTGCAGCCCCAGCATTTT. Translation: CASGPLDKPGGLVQPQHF.

The rearrangement links TRBV28 to TRBJ2-7, with 11 bases fitting TRBD1. The CDR3 has 16 residues. The germline V gene encodes CDR1 MDHEN and CDR2 SYDVKM. V lost 5 bases and J lost 7; bases outside the gene matches: 13. CDR3 bases: TGTGCCAGCAGTCCATCCGGGACAGGGGGGTCTGGGGAGCAGTACTTC. This codes for CASSPSGTGGSGEQYF.

Here the CDR3 reads CASSQGQGLAIGYTF. In DNA form, the CDR3 reads TGTGCCAGCAGCCAAGGACAGGGGCTCGCTATTGGCTACACCTTC. The chain has TRBV14 and TRBJ1-2; the match to TRBD1 covers 8 bases. Trimming cost V 1 base and J 7 bases; bases outside gene matches: 8. The germline V gene has CDR1 SGHDN and CDR2 FVKESK. This CDR3 spans 15 amino acids.

This clone was seen more than once but under ten times. The chain couples TRBV7-9 to TRBJ1-1, with TRBD1 identical over 9 bases. The CDR3 length is 13 residues. V lost 1 base, J lost 11 bases, and 5 bases stayed unmatched. The germline gives CDR1 SEHNR, CDR2 FQNEAQ (reference sequence). CDR3: CASSLEDRGFAFF. CDR3 DNA: TGTGCCAGCAGCTTAGAGGACAGGGGCTTCGCTTTCTTT.

For the CDR3, the DNA is TGTGCCAGCAGCTTGCCTGGCAGGGTGGGGCGGGATACGCAGTATTTT. The encoded protein is CASSLPGRVGRDTQYF. The chain carries TRBV5-4 and TRBJ2-3, with D maybe TRBD1 (5 bases). Germline V gives CDR1 SGHNT, CDR2 YYREEE (reference sequence). The V and J ends lost 1 base and 6 bases respectively, with 18 bases between them. The CDR3 covers 16 residues.

This sequence joins TRBV15 and TRBJ2-2; 11 nucleotides align to TRBD2. The length of the CDR3 is 17 residues. The junction had 3 bases not matched to a gene; V was cut back by 3 bases and J by 0 bases. Per germline, CDR1 LNHNV and CDR2 YYDKDF (reference sequence). CDR3 amino acids: CATSSGLAGANTGELFF. The CDR3 DNA reads as TGTGCCACCAGCAGTGGACTAGCGGGTGCGAACACCGGGGAGCTGTTTTTT. Together with reference TRBV15 and TRBJ2-2, the CDR3 gives the full variable domain: DAMVIQNPRYQVTQFGKPVTLSCSQTLNHNVMYWYQQKSSQAPKLLFHYYDKDFNNEADTPDNFQSRRPNTSFCFLDIRSPGLGDTAMYLCATSSGLAGANTGELFFGEGSRLTVL.

The chain recombines TRBV19 with TRBJ1-2; maybe TRBD1 (5 bases). The CDR3 is 15 residues long. V lost 1 base, J lost 8 bases, and 17 bases lay in between. Per the germline V gene, CDR1 is LNHDA and CDR2 is SQIVND (reference sequence). The CDR3 protein is CASSIVGQQMTGYTF. The CDR3 DNA sequence: TGTGCCAGTAGTATAGTAGGACAACAAATGACGGGCTACACCTTC. Complete variable domain (other parts from reference TRBV19 and TRBJ1-2): DGGITQSPKYLFRKEGQNVTLSCEQNLNHDAMYWYRQDPGQGLRLIYYSQIVNDFQKGDIAEGYSVSREKKESFPLTVTSAQKNPTAFYLCASSIVGQQMTGYTFGSGTRLTVV.

As for this clone: Sequence at one end of the junction differs from germline and may be a read error. The chain has TRBV4-3 and TRBJ2-1; 8 bases fit TRBD2. Germline-derived CDR1 and CDR2 are LGHNA and YSLEER. The CDR3 runs 16 residues. The CDR3 sequence: CASSQDLVTSEQRLVF. The DNA for the CDR3 is TGCGCCAGCAGCCAAGATCTTGTGACTAGCGAGCAAAGGTTAGTCTTC.

CDR3 sequence reads: CASSPAGGNTIYF. CDR3 nucleotide sequence: TGTGCCAGCAGCCCCGCTGGCGGAAACACCATATATTTT. This chain uses TRBV11-3 with TRBJ1-3; no clear D gene. Deletions cut 5 bases from V and 4 bases from J, with 9 bases between. Germline CDR1 and CDR2: SGHNT and YENEEA. The CDR3 has 13 amino acids.

The rearrangement uses TRBV28 and TRBJ1-6, with a possible D match to TRBD1 (5 bases). Germline-derived CDR1 and CDR2 are MDHEN and SYDVKM. The CDR3 runs to 15 residues. V dropped 6 bases and J dropped 7 bases, with 16 bases sitting between them. The CDR3 DNA follows: TGTGCCAGCAGGGAGAACAGGAGCCAAAATTCACCCCTCCACTTT. Translating it yields CASRENRSQNSPLHF.

This chain uses TRBV9 with TRBJ1-2; D unresolved. The CDR3 contains 14 residues. Trimming stripped 0 bases from V and 3 bases from J, with 9 bases between. The germline gives CDR1 SGDLS, CDR2 YYNGEE. The CDR3 sequence: CASSVGLGDYGYTF. CDR3 coding DNA: TGTGCCAGCAGCGTAGGGTTAGGAGACTATGGCTACACCTTC.

The chain employs TRBV27 and TRBJ1-4; 9 nucleotides agree with TRBD1. This CDR3 region has 14 residues. V shed 6 bases, J shed 8 bases, and the junction held 7 bases outside the gene matches. From germline, CDR1 is MNHEY and CDR2 SMNVEV (reference sequence). The CDR3 nucleotides read TGTGCCAGCAGCCTACAGGGGGCCGGGGAAAAACTGTTTTTT. Amino acid sequence: CASSLQGAGEKLFF.

As to this clone: Mismatch with germline at one junction end may stem from a read error. The CDR3 region has the DNA TGTTCCAGCAGCCCGCTGACAGGGGAAGCTTTCTTT. It yields the protein CSSSPLTGEAFF. V gene TRBV7-9 combines with J gene TRBJ1-1, with 7 bases identical to TRBD1. The CDR3 totals 12 residues. Germline CDR1 and CDR2: SEHNR and FQNEAQ (reference sequence).

V gene TRBV2 combines with J gene TRBJ2-7, with a weak D call TRBD2 (6 bases). The length of the CDR3 is 14 residues. Germline V gene data show CDR1 as SNHLY and CDR2 as FYNNEI. V was trimmed by 6 bases and J by 2 bases, leaving 14 bases between them. The chain's CDR3 is CASRDRDLAYEQYF. CDR3 in DNA: TGTGCCAGCAGGGACCGGGACTTAGCCTACGAGCAGTACTTC.

The chain recombines TRBV7-3 with TRBJ1-2; 8 nucleotides agree with TRBD1. The CDR3 has 15 residues. With 5 bases clipped from V and 4 bases from J, the junction kept 9 bases outside the gene matches. CDR1 is SGHTA, CDR2 FQGTGA, per germline. The CDR3 nucleotides read TGTGCCAGCAGCCCCGGACAGGGCTCCTTCTATGGCTACACCTTC. This gives the protein CASSPGQGSFYGYTF.

The chain links TRBV19 to TRBJ2-1, with TRBD1 matching over 9 bases. V lost 5 bases, J lost 8 bases, and 7 bases stayed unmatched. The CDR3 loop spans 14 amino acids. Germline V gene data show CDR1 as LNHDA and CDR2 as SQIVND (reference sequence). CDR3 protein: CASSAGTGKYEQFF. Written as DNA, the CDR3 is TGTGCCAGTAGTGCCGGGACAGGGAAGTATGAGCAGTTCTTC.

The chain recombines TRBV5-1 with TRBJ1-2; 9 nucleotides align to TRBD1. This CDR3 contains 15 residues. V gave up 4 bases and J gave up 4 bases; unmatched junction bases: 8. CDR1 is SGHRS, CDR2 YFSETQ, per germline. CDR3 DNA sequence: TGCGCCAGCAGCACCGGACAGGGGACCTTCTATGGCTACACCTTC. Residues: CASSTGQGTFYGYTF.

The chain links TRBV18 to TRBJ2-1; a possible D gene is TRBD2 (5 bases). Trimming stripped 3 bases from V and 9 bases from J, with 18 bases between. This CDR3 has 15 amino acids. Germline CDR1 KGHSH, CDR2 LQKENI. CDR3 protein: CASSPTGSRVGEQFF. CDR3 coding DNA: TGTGCCAGCTCACCCACGGGATCAAGGGTTGGTGAGCAGTTCTTC. Together with reference TRBV18 and TRBJ2-1, the CDR3 gives the full variable domain: NAGVMQNPRHLVRRRGQEARLRCSPMKGHSHVYWYRQLPEEGLKFMVYLQKENIIDESGMPKERFSAEFPKEGPSILRIQQVVRGDSAAYFCASSPTGSRVGEQFFGPGTRLTVL.

The count of this clone is one. Because it lacks the conserved phenylalanine or tryptophan at the end, this CDR3 is likely a read error. CDR3 in DNA: TGTGCCAGCAGCTTCCCCGGGGTAGTGAATTCACCCCTCCACCTT. Its translation is CASSFPGVVNSPLHL. The rearrangement links TRBV5-6 to TRBJ1-6; D is uncertain. Trimming took 2 bases from V and 7 from J, leaving 13 bases between them. The CDR3 has 15 amino acids. Germline V gene lookup returns CDR1 SGHDT and CDR2 YYEEEE.

This sequence joins TRBV27 and TRBJ1-2; D may be TRBD1 (6 bases). The CDR3 has 13 amino acids. The germline V gene encodes CDR1 MNHEY and CDR2 SMNVEV (reference sequence). Trimming cost V 4 bases and J 3 bases, with 9 bases left between them. CDR3 coding DNA: TGTGCCAGCAGTTCCAGGGGAGACTATGGCTACACCTTC. Translation gives CASSSRGDYGYTF.

The chain carries TRBV28 and TRBJ2-2; D call uncertain. V was cut by 7 bases and J by 5 bases, with 17 bases left in between. CDR3 size: 15 residues. CDR1 is MDHEN, CDR2 SYDVKM, per germline. CDR3 DNA sequence: TGTGCCAGCATTGGGCACGAACTCAAGACCGGGGAGCTGTTTTTT. Translation gives CASIGHELKTGELFF.

V and J are TRBV5-4 and TRBJ2-3; TRBD2 is a possible D gene (6 bases). The CDR3 loop spans 17 amino acids. Between the trimmed V and J ends, which lost 3 bases and 4 bases, there was a span of 21 bases. CDR1 SGHNT and CDR2 YYREEE come from the germline V gene (reference sequence). CDR3 DNA: TGTGCCAGCAGCTCGCCCCGGGGGACCCTTTCGCCAGATACGCAGTATTTT. Its protein product is CASSSPRGTLSPDTQYF.

This chain uses TRBV28 with TRBJ2-7; a weak D match, TRBD1 (5 bases). Germline V gene lookup returns CDR1 MDHEN and CDR2 SYDVKM. V was trimmed by 3 bases and J by 6 bases, leaving 12 bases between them. This CDR3 is built from 13 residues. The CDR3 reads CASSFLAGIEQYF. The DNA of the CDR3 is TGTGCCAGCAGTTTTTTAGCAGGGATCGAGCAGTACTTC.

This chain uses TRBV6-5 with TRBJ1-1; D call uncertain. Between the trimmed V and J ends, which lost 0 bases and 0 bases, there was a span of 11 bases. The CDR3 totals 16 residues. Germline V CDR1 and CDR2: MNHEY, SVGAGI. The CDR3 DNA reads TGTGCCAGCAGTTACTCAGGGTCGGGGATGAACACTGAAGCTTTCTTT. Translation: CASSYSGSGMNTEAFF.

The rearrangement uses TRBV13 and TRBJ1-6, with 9 bases matching TRBD1. V lost 5 bases and J lost 7; bases outside the gene matches: 3. Germline CDR1 reads PRHDT; CDR2 reads FYEKMQ (reference sequence). CDR3 length: 14 residues. In nucleotides, the CDR3 is TGTGCCAGCAGCCCCGGACAGGGGAATTCACCCCTCCACTTT. Its protein is CASSPGQGNSPLHF. The full variable domain, completed using reference TRBV13 and TRBJ1-6, is AAGVIQSPRHLIKEKRETATLKCYPIPRHDTVYWYQQGPGQDPQFLISFYEKMQSDKGSIPDRFSAQQFSDYHSELNMSSLELGDSALYFCASSPGQGNSPLHFGNGTRLTVT.